The T cell receptor (beta chain) under discussion was sequenced for a study of CD8 T cells in Susac syndrome. High-throughput TCR beta sequencing covered peripheral CD8+ and CD4+ T cells. The RNA input was about 0.5 to 1 ug, and it was reverse transcribed with random hexamers. Multiplex PCR with immunoSEQ amplified the TCR beta CDR3 across 54 Vbeta and 13 Jbeta. TCRdb called the immunoSEQ multiplex PCR reads again in MiXCR, with one record for every CDR3 protein. Seen here are a few hundred thousand distinct CDR3 sequences, approximately 95% observed once, and the top ten hold around 0.076%. This CDR3 spans 12 amino acids. Germline V CDR1 and CDR2: LGHDT, YNNKEL (reference sequence). As concerns this clonotype: One junction end does not reproduce the germline sequence, and a read error may be involved.

The V gene is TRBV3-1, the J gene TRBJ1-2; D is uncertain. The clonotype originates from a human donor with multiple sclerosis. The sample was CD4+ T cells from PBMCs. Written as DNA, the CDR3 is TGTGCCAGCAACCAAGACGTACGGAGCTACACCTTC. Translated: CASNQDVRSYTF.